A single sample gave rise to the 28 T cell receptor beta chains below, sequenced in a study of T cell repertoires in cytomegalovirus infection. These receptors have no identified antigens. From the reads, TCRdb called clonotypes with MiXCR, one entry per CDR3 protein. The table records about 340,000 distinct CDR3 sequences, about 28% of them present only once. The sample here was cultured PBMCs, taken from culture after CMV antigen stimulation. Every receptor here comes from a human donor in good health (CMV status not recorded). Some clones in this sample may be carry-over from other donors' samples.

The rearrangement joins TRBV10-3 to TRBJ2-5, with 8 bases fitting TRBD1. The CDR3 spans 12 residues. Germline V gene sequence: CDR1 ENHRY, CDR2 SYGVKD. Trimming at V came to 8 bases and at J to 5 bases, leaving 4 bases not matched to a gene. This chain's CDR3 is CAIGQGEETQYF. The CDR3 nucleotides are TGTGCCATCGGACAGGGTGAGGAGACCCAGTACTTC.

Written as DNA, the CDR3 is TGTGCCAGCAGCTTTGCGAGACTAGCGGCCCAAGAGACCCAGTACTTC. Translation gives CASSFARLAAQETQYF. This chain connects TRBV7-6 to TRBJ2-5; 9 bases line up with TRBD2. This CDR3 has 16 amino acids. Germline V gene data show CDR1 as SGHVS and CDR2 as FNYEAQ. V lost 3 bases and J lost 1; bases outside the gene matches: 6.

This chain joins TRBV18 and TRBJ1-3; D remains unclear. This CDR3 comprises 15 residues. In germline, CDR1 is KGHSH, CDR2 LQKENI. Trimming took off 3 bases at V and 0 bases at J, with 9 bases between the two ends. As DNA, the CDR3 is TGTGCCAGCTCACCGTCGGCAGTCTCTGGAAACACCATATATTTT. Amino acid sequence: CASSPSAVSGNTIYF.

With regard to this clonotype: Germline and junction disagree at one end, which may indicate a read error. The V gene is TRBV7-6, the J gene TRBJ2-2, with D possibly TRBD2 on 6 matching bases. From germline, CDR1 is SGHVS and CDR2 FNYEAQ. The CDR3 runs 16 residues. The CDR3 sequence is CASSAGASVSTGELFF. The CDR3 nucleotides read TGTGCTAGCAGCGCCGGCGCTAGCGTGTCAACCGGGGAGCTGTTTTTT.

The chain couples TRBV6-5 to TRBJ1-3; 8 nucleotides match TRBD1. J gave up 3 bases and V 5 bases, and 6 bases lay outside the gene matches. The CDR3 length is 15 residues. Germline V gene sequence: CDR1 MNHEY, CDR2 SVGAGI. CDR3 DNA sequence: TGTGCCAGCAGTACCTGGACAGGGAGTGGAAACACCATATATTTT. It codes for CASSTWTGSGNTIYF.

In its sample, this clonotype was seen many times. The CDR3 DNA follows: TGTGCCAGCAGCTTAGGGGCGGAAGAGACCCAGTACTTC. Its protein is CASSLGAEETQYF. The chain combines TRBV7-2 with TRBJ2-5; D gene unclear. The CDR3 consists of 13 residues. The V end lost 1 base, the J end lost 3 bases, and 6 bases lay between the germline ends. Germline V lookup: CDR1 SGHTA, CDR2 FQGNSA.

The chain uses TRBV11-2 and TRBJ1-2; 9 bases match TRBD1. The ends lost 4 bases at V and 4 bases at J; junction bases unmatched: 7. Germline V gene sequence: CDR1 SGHAT, CDR2 FQNNGV. This CDR3 region has 15 residues. The CDR3 sequence is CASSYGGQGTYGYTF. The CDR3 bases are TGTGCCAGCAGCTACGGGGGACAGGGAACCTATGGCTACACCTTC.

V usage is TRBV20-1 and J usage is TRBJ1-6; TRBD1 matches 8 bases. Germline V gives CDR1 DFQATT, CDR2 SNEGSKA (reference sequence). V gave up 2 bases and J gave up 4 bases; unmatched junction bases: 7. This CDR3 has 16 amino acids. CDR3 DNA sequence: TGCAGTGCTAGACCCGACAGGGGTCTTTATAATTCACCCCTCCACTTT. Its translation: CSARPDRGLYNSPLHF.

Concerning this clonotype itself: At one end the junction does not follow the germline gene, possibly because of a read error. The chain carries TRBV7-7 and TRBJ2-2; D possibly corresponds to TRBD1 (6 bases). The CDR3 is 14 amino acids. Per the germline V gene, CDR1 is SSHAT and CDR2 is FNYEAQ (reference sequence). CDR3 residues: CASSNLQGTGELFF. The CDR3 nucleotides are TGTGCTAGCAGCAACCTACAGGGAACCGGGGAGCTGTTTTTT.

The rearrangement joins TRBV12-3 or TRBV12-4 to TRBJ1-3; TRBD1 aligns across 8 bases. The CDR3 runs to 15 residues. V trimming: 6 bases; J trimming: 4 bases; junction bases outside the gene matches: 8. The CDR3 DNA is TGTGCCAGCAGACTGACAGGGGTCGGAGGAAACACCATATATTTT. It translates to CASRLTGVGGNTIYF.

DNA of the CDR3: TGTGCCATCAGTGATGGGGCCAGCCATGAGCAGTTCTTC. It specifies CAISDGASHEQFF. The chain combines TRBV10-3 with TRBJ2-1; possible D gene TRBD1, 5 bases. In germline, CDR1 is ENHRY, CDR2 SYGVKD. The V gene lost 3 bases and the J gene lost 8 bases, with 11 bases spanning the gap. The CDR3 totals 13 residues.

The sample holds many counts of this clonotype. This CDR3 is CAWRGTQLAGGGGSYNEQFF. The CDR3 bases are TGTGCCTGGAGGGGAACACAACTAGCGGGAGGTGGGGGCTCCTACAATGAGCAGTTCTTC. This rearrangement joins TRBV30 to TRBJ2-1; 12 nucleotides line up with TRBD2. This CDR3 has 20 amino acids. CDR1 is GTSNPN and CDR2 is SVGIG in the germline V gene (reference sequence). V lost 3 bases to trimming and J lost 0 bases; unmatched junction nucleotides: 15.

The V and J genes are TRBV29-1 and TRBJ2-1, with 11 nucleotides matching TRBD1. The ends lost 7 bases at V and 1 base at J; junction bases unmatched: 12. The CDR3 runs 17 residues. The germline V gene encodes CDR1 SQVTM and CDR2 ANQGSEA. This CDR3 reads CSATRGQGALSYNEQFF. The DNA for the CDR3 is TGCAGCGCCACCAGAGGACAGGGGGCCCTTTCCTACAATGAGCAGTTCTTC.

The chain links TRBV27 to TRBJ1-3; possible D gene TRBD1, 5 bases. V lost 6 bases, J lost 4 bases, and 13 bases lay in between. CDR3 length: 14 amino acids. Germline CDR1 reads MNHEY; CDR2 reads SMNVEV (reference sequence). DNA for the CDR3: TGTGCCAGCAGCTCAGCGGGGCGCGGAAACACCATATATTTT. Protein product: CASSSAGRGNTIYF.

The chain links TRBV11-3 to TRBJ1-6; no clear D gene. There are 13 residues in the CDR3. The V end was cut by 3 bases, the J end by 7 bases, with 7 bases between. The V gene's germline CDR1 is SGHNT and CDR2 YENEEA. CDR3 loop: CASSLDANSPLHF. The CDR3 nucleotides read TGTGCCAGCAGCTTGGATGCCAATTCACCCCTCCACTTT.

This clonotype was counted between two and nine times. The genes are TRBV3-1 and TRBJ2-6; 8 nucleotides line up with TRBD1. Germline V gene data show CDR1 as LGHDT and CDR2 as YNNKEL (reference sequence). The CDR3 loop spans 21 amino acids. V lost 5 bases and J lost 0; bases outside the gene matches: 18. Written as DNA, the CDR3 is TGTGCCAGCAGCGCACACAGGGGGTCCTCCTCCCTGATCTCTGGGGCCAACGTCCTGACTTTC. Its protein is CASSAHRGSSSLISGANVLTF.

This clonotype has ten or more counts. This chain uses TRBV6-5 with TRBJ2-3, with TRBD2 as a possible D gene (6 bases). The ends were cut back, 6 bases at V and 4 bases at J, with 14 bases in the middle. Germline V gives CDR1 MNHEY, CDR2 SVGAGI. The CDR3 is 14 residues long. CDR3 residues: CASRSGVLPDTQYF. For the CDR3, the DNA is TGTGCCAGCAGGTCGGGAGTTCTCCCAGATACGCAGTATTTT.

The rearrangement uses TRBV10-3 and TRBJ2-3; D ambiguous. The CDR3 sequence is 16 residues long. V lost 6 bases and J lost 0, with 16 bases in between. CDR1 and CDR2 from the germline V gene are ENHRY and SYGVKD. DNA of the CDR3: TGTGCCATCAGGGACGGTAGGCCCTCTAGCACAGATACGCAGTATTTT. It is translated as CAIRDGRPSSTDTQYF.

This chain links TRBV27 with TRBJ2-7; 7 bases map to TRBD2. J lost 5 bases, V lost 5 bases, and 9 bases had no gene match. The CDR3 runs to 14 residues. CDR1 and CDR2 (germline): MNHEY, SMNVEV (reference sequence). The DNA for the CDR3 is TGTGCCAGCAGTCAGGGAGGGAGGGGCAACGAGCAGTACTTC. It is translated as CASSQGGRGNEQYF.

This clonotype was recorded once. The V and J genes are TRBV6-1 and TRBJ2-1, with TRBD2 identical over 10 bases. This CDR3 contains 16 residues. J gave up 0 bases and V 8 bases, and 7 bases lay outside the gene matches. Germline V gene sequence: CDR1 MNHNS, CDR2 SASEGT. The CDR3 is CASDRLAGVSYNEQFF. The CDR3 nucleotides read TGTGCCAGCGACCGGCTAGCGGGAGTCTCCTACAATGAGCAGTTCTTC.

This clonotype appeared a few times. The chain carries TRBV27 and TRBJ2-2, with TRBD2 as a possible D gene (6 bases). CDR3 length: 14 residues. V was trimmed by 3 bases and J by 8 bases, leaving 13 bases between them. Germline V lookup: CDR1 MNHEY, CDR2 SMNVEV (reference sequence). Here the CDR3 reads CASSFLDYSGELFF. The CDR3 nucleotides are TGTGCCAGCAGTTTCCTGGACTATTCTGGGGAGCTGTTTTTT.

The chain has TRBV6-6 and TRBJ2-6; no firm D call. With 0 bases removed from V and 4 bases from J, the gap between germline ends came to 10 bases. The CDR3 covers 16 residues. Per germline, CDR1 MNHNY and CDR2 SVGAGI (reference sequence). The CDR3 sequence is CASSYSKRRGANVLTF. The CDR3 bases are TGTGCCAGCAGTTACTCGAAACGTCGGGGGGCCAACGTCCTGACTTTC.

The V and J genes are TRBV7-8 and TRBJ1-1, with a possible D match to TRBD1 (6 bases). Germline CDR1 is SGHVS and CDR2 is FQNEAQ. Between the trimmed V and J ends, which lost 5 bases and 3 bases, there was a span of 10 bases. This CDR3 contains 13 residues. The CDR3 region has the DNA TGTGCCAGCAGCCACCCAGGGGACACTGAAGCTTTCTTT. Amino acid sequence: CASSHPGDTEAFF. Together with reference TRBV7-8 and TRBJ1-1, the CDR3 gives the full variable domain: GAGVSQSPRYKVAKRGQDVALRCDPISGHVSLFWYQQALGQGPEFLTYFQNEAQLDKSGLPSDRFFAERPEGSVSTLKIQRTQQEDSAVYLCASSHPGDTEAFFGQGTRLTVV.

This chain joins TRBV6-1 and TRBJ2-7; D may be TRBD1 (6 bases). The CDR3 covers 15 residues. Trimming shortened V by 5 bases and J by 0 bases, and 14 bases separated the two germline ends. Germline assignment: CDR1 MNHNS and CDR2 SASEGT. Written as DNA, the CDR3 is TGTGCCAGCAGTTCAAGACAGGAAAGCTCCTACGAGCAGTACTTC. Translated: CASSSRQESSYEQYF.

The CDR3 spells CASSPGRKPEGDTQYF. CDR3 nucleotides: TGTGCCAGCAGCCCCGGCAGGAAGCCCGAGGGAGATACGCAGTATTTT. This chain connects TRBV12-3 or TRBV12-4 to TRBJ2-3; D is perhaps TRBD2 (5 bases). V lost 6 bases and J lost 5, with 21 bases in between. CDR3 length equals 16 residues.

This rearrangement joins TRBV5-6 to TRBJ2-5; TRBD2 aligns across 13 bases. Losses at the gene ends were 3 bases for V and 4 bases for J; bases not matched to a gene: 6. CDR1 is SGHDT, CDR2 YYEEEE, per germline. CDR3 length: 16 amino acids. The CDR3 DNA is TGTGCCAGCAGCTGGACTAGCGGGGGTATCCGAGAGACCCAGTACTTC. This translates into CASSWTSGGIRETQYF.

The rearrangement links TRBV28 to TRBJ1-1; no definite D call. The CDR3 loop spans 14 amino acids. Per germline, CDR1 MDHEN and CDR2 SYDVKM. The ends were cut back, 6 bases at V and 7 bases at J, with 18 bases in the middle. The CDR3 sequence: CASSITPEGIEAFF. Here the CDR3 DNA reads TGTGCCAGCAGCATAACCCCGGAGGGAATTGAAGCTTTCTTT. Looking up the rest from reference TRBV28 and TRBJ1-1 gives the full variable domain: DVKVTQSSRYLVKRTGEKVFLECVQDMDHENMFWYRQDPGLGLRLIYFSYDVKMKEKGDIPEGYSVSREKKERFSLILESASTNQTSMYLCASSITPEGIEAFFGQGTRLTVV.

The rearrangement links TRBV27 to TRBJ1-5; no clear D. The germline V and J ends were trimmed by 2 bases and 0 bases, with 5 bases remaining between them. The CDR3 has 14 residues. The germline gives CDR1 MNHEY, CDR2 SMNVEV (reference sequence). CDR3 region: CASSLKASNQPQHF. The CDR3, as DNA: TGTGCCAGCAGTTTAAAAGCTAGCAATCAGCCCCAGCATTTT.